This TCR beta chain came from a study of PD-1 blockade in classical Hodgkin lymphoma. Across the study: On a schedule of every 2 weeks, patients received nivolumab 3 mg/kg intravenously.

Findings of the study overall: For complete responders, baseline diversity was comparable to that of newly diagnosed patients. A significant rise in TCR diversity by C4D1 was seen for CD4+ but not CD8+ cells.

With regard to this clone: The antigen is undetermined.

The CDR3 runs to 14 residues. After removal of 1 base from V and 5 bases from J, the junction contained 5 bases not matched to a gene. Per germline, CDR1 SGHRS and CDR2 YFSETQ. Regarding time point: cycle 4 day 1 (C4D1), after 5 to 7 weeks of nivolumab. Brentuximab vedotin exposure varied, and every patient relapsed after autologous stem cell transplantation. Purification of CD4+ T cells from thawed PBMCs was performed via magnetic negative selection. Best response was recorded as complete response, partial response or progressive disease. Generated by immunoSEQ multiplex PCR, the TCRdb table keeps only in-frame clones and is missing some. This table holds about 28,000 clones, roughly four fifths found once.

Material: CD4+ T cells from blood, obtained before the fourth cycle of nivolumab. This clonotype was obtained from a human donor with classical Hodgkin lymphoma. The chain joins TRBV5-1 to TRBJ2-5, with 7 bases lining up with TRBD2. The CDR3: CASSLYGGSETQYF. As DNA, the CDR3 is TGCGCCAGCAGCTTGTACGGGGGGTCGGAGACCCAGTACTTC.